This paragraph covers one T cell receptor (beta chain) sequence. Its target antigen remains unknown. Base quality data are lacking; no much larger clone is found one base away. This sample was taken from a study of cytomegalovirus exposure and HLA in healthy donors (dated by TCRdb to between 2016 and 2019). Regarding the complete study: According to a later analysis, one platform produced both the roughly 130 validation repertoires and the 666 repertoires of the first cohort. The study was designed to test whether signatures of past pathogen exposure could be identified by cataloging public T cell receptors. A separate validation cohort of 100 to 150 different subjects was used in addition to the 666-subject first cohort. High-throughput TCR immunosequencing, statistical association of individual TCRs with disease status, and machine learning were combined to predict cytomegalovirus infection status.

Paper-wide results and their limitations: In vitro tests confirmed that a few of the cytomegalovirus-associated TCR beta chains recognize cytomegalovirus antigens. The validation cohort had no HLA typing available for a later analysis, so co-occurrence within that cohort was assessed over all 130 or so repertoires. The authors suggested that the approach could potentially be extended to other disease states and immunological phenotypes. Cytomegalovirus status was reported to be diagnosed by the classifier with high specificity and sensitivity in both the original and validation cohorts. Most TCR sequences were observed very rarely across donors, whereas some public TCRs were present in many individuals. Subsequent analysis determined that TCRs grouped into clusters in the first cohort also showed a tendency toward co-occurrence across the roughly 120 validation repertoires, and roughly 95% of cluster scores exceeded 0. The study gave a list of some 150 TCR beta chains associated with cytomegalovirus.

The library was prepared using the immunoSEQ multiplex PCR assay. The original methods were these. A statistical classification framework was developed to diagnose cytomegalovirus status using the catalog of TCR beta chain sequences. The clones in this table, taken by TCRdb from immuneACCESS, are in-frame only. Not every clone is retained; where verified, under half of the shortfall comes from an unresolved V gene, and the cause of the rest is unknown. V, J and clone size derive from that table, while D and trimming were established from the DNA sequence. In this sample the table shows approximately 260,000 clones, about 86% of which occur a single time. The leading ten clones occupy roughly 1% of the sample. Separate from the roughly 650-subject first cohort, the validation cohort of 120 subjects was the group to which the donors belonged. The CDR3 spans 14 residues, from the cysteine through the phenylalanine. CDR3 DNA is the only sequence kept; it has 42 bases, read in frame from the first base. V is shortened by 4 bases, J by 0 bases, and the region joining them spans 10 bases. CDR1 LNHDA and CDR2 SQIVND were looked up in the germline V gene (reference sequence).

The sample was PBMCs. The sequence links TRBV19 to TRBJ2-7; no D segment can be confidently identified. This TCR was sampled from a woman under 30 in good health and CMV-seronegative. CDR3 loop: CASSSQRASYEQYF. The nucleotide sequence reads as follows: TGTGCCAGTAGTAGTCAGCGAGCCTCCTACGAGCAGTACTTC.